What follows are 26 T cell receptor beta chains derived from one specimen sequenced in a study of CD8 T cells in Susac syndrome. Random hexamers were used to reverse transcribe about 0.45 to 1 ug of RNA. TCRdb called the immunoSEQ multiplex PCR reads again in MiXCR, with one record for every CDR3 protein. The profile shows 180,000 or so distinct CDR3 sequences, over 85% of them singletons. Sequencing was carried out using CD4+ T cells from PBMCs. These receptors were obtained from a human donor in good health.

V usage is TRBV12-3 or TRBV12-4 and J usage is TRBJ2-7, with a tentative D call TRBD2 (6 bases). V lost 3 bases to trimming and J lost 6 bases, with 12 bases between them. There are 13 residues in the CDR3. The CDR3 DNA is TGTGCCAGCAGTTTCGGAGGGGAAGGCGAGCAGTACTTC. It codes for CASSFGGEGEQYF.

The genes are TRBV11-2 and TRBJ1-2; maybe TRBD1 (5 bases). The CDR3 sequence is 14 residues long. V was trimmed by 0 bases and J by 4 bases, leaving 9 bases between them. Germline values: CDR1 SGHAT, CDR2 FQNNGV. CDR3 sequence: CASSLDLRGYGYTF. The DNA for the CDR3 is TGTGCCAGCAGCTTAGATCTGAGGGGCTATGGCTACACCTTC.

The chain links TRBV20-1 to TRBJ2-5, with D maybe TRBD1 (5 bases). V was pared by 5 bases and J by 4 bases, with 11 bases between. The germline V gene encodes CDR1 DFQATT and CDR2 SNEGSKA (reference sequence). The CDR3 spans 12 residues. The CDR3 is CSAVGPVETQYF. DNA for the CDR3: TGCAGTGCTGTGGGGCCCGTAGAGACCCAGTACTTC.

The chain uses TRBV9 and TRBJ2-3; 9 positions match TRBD1. Losses at the gene ends were 3 bases for V and 2 bases for J; bases not matched to a gene: 7. The CDR3 is 16 amino acids. Germline-derived CDR1 and CDR2 are SGDLS and YYNGEE. The CDR3 nucleotides are TGTGCCAGCAGCGCGGACAGGGGTGGGATCACAGATACGCAGTATTTT. Its translation: CASSADRGGITDTQYF.

The count of this clonotype is one. V and J are TRBV18 and TRBJ2-1; tentatively, D is TRBD1 (5 bases). Trimming cost V 3 bases and J 14 bases, with 17 bases left between them. CDR1 is KGHSH and CDR2 is LQKENI in the germline V gene. This CDR3 is 13 amino acids long. CDR3 DNA: TGTGCCAGCTCACCGGTCAGGCAGGGTAACGAGTTCTTC. Residues: CASSPVRQGNEFF.

In this sample, this clonotype turned up once. The CDR3 spells CSAGGTGLRAREQFF. In nucleotides, the CDR3 is TGCAGTGCTGGTGGAACGGGACTAAGGGCTCGTGAGCAGTTCTTC. The chain carries TRBV20-1 and TRBJ2-1, with 7 nucleotides matching TRBD2. Germline CDR1 is DFQATT and CDR2 is SNEGSKA (reference sequence). CDR3 length: 15 residues. After removal of 5 bases from V and 9 bases from J, the junction contained 16 bases not matched to a gene.

This chain uses TRBV24-1 with TRBJ2-5, with D unresolved. This CDR3 region has 14 residues. Germline V gene sequence: CDR1 KGHDR, CDR2 SFDVKD. Trimming took 3 bases from V and 4 from J, leaving 11 bases between them. The CDR3 DNA is TGTGCCACCAGTGATACTGCGCGTTCAGAGACCCAGTACTTC. Translated: CATSDTARSETQYF.

The chain is built from TRBV20-1 and TRBJ2-7; D remains unclear. This CDR3 contains 14 residues. V was trimmed by 1 base and J by 0 bases, leaving 10 bases between them. From germline, CDR1 is DFQATT and CDR2 SNEGSKA (reference sequence). The CDR3 spells CSARGQAFSYEQYV. CDR3 DNA sequence: TGCAGTGCTAGAGGCCAGGCCTTCTCCTACGAGCAGTACGTC.

This clonotype was seen only once. The V call is TRBV10-3, the J call TRBJ2-2; 12 bases are shared with TRBD2. CDR1 is ENHRY, CDR2 SYGVKD, per germline. The ends lost 6 bases at V and 3 bases at J; junction bases unmatched: 5. CDR3 size: 16 residues. The CDR3 coding sequence is TGTGCCATCAGACAGACTAGCGGGAGCGACACCGGGGAGCTGTTTTTT. It yields the protein CAIRQTSGSDTGELFF.

The chain employs TRBV20-1 and TRBJ2-2; 13 bases are shared with TRBD2. The V gene end was trimmed by 8 bases and the J gene end by 8 bases; junction bases not matched to a gene: 8. CDR3 size: 14 residues. CDR1 is DFQATT and CDR2 is SNEGSKA in the germline V gene (reference sequence). In DNA, the CDR3 is TGCAGTTCCGAGACTAGCGGGAGGTCTGGGGAGCTGTTTTTT. This codes for CSSETSGRSGELFF.

The J gene is TRBJ1-4, the V gene TRBV29-1; D remains ambiguous. From germline, CDR1 is SQVTM and CDR2 ANQGSEA. V lost 4 bases to trimming and J lost 8 bases, with 11 bases between them. This CDR3 has 12 residues. This CDR3 reads CSVGAGTEKLFF. The CDR3 coding sequence is TGCAGCGTTGGGGCAGGAACCGAAAAACTGTTTTTT.

The rearrangement links TRBV5-4 to TRBJ2-2, with D unclear. The germline V gene encodes CDR1 SGHNT and CDR2 YYREEE (reference sequence). CDR3 length: 14 amino acids. With 3 bases removed from V and 3 bases from J, the gap between germline ends came to 9 bases. The CDR3 here is CASSSAVDTGELFF. In DNA, the CDR3 is TGTGCCAGCAGCTCTGCAGTGGACACCGGGGAGCTGTTTTTT.

The chain combines TRBV14 with TRBJ2-1; 12 bases are shared with TRBD2. The CDR3 totals 15 residues. Trimming took 1 base from V and 12 from J; bases not matched to a gene: 7. CDR1 and CDR2 (germline): SGHDN, FVKESK. The DNA for the CDR3 is TGTGCCAGCAGCCAAGTGCGACTAGCGGGAGTGTGGCAGTTCTTC. Amino acid sequence: CASSQVRLAGVWQFF.

The chain has TRBV6-2 or TRBV6-3 and TRBJ2-5; 7 bases are shared with TRBD1. CDR3 size: 16 residues. Germline CDR1 and CDR2: MNHEY and SVGEGT. V lost 6 bases to trimming and J lost 3 bases; unmatched junction nucleotides: 13. CDR3 loop: CASSQRPGQGEETQYF. CDR3 DNA: TGTGCCAGCAGCCAGAGGCCGGGCCAGGGGGAAGAGACCCAGTACTTC.

The chain carries TRBV7-3 and TRBJ2-3; 13 bases align to TRBD2. The ends lost 6 bases at V and 1 base at J; junction bases unmatched: 4. CDR3 size: 16 residues. Germline CDR1 and CDR2: SGHTA and FQGTGA. The DNA of the CDR3 is TGTGCCAGCAGGCCCGGACTAGCGGGAGGCACAGATACGCAGTATTTT. Translation: CASRPGLAGGTDTQYF.

The J gene is TRBJ1-5, the V gene TRBV27, with D possibly being TRBD1 (6 bases). Germline loops: CDR1 MNHEY, CDR2 SMNVEV (reference sequence). The CDR3 contains 20 residues. V lost 2 bases, J lost 0 bases, and 23 bases lay in between. The CDR3 nucleotides are TGTGCCAGCAGTTTAATACTTTACCAAGGACAGCGAGGTAGCAATCAGCCCCAGCATTTT. Its protein is CASSLILYQGQRGSNQPQHF.

The chain carries TRBV29-1 and TRBJ2-3; 7 nucleotides line up with TRBD2. This CDR3 region has 13 residues. Losses at the gene ends were 3 bases for V and 4 bases for J; bases not matched to a gene: 4. The germline gives CDR1 SQVTM, CDR2 ANQGSEA. The DNA of the CDR3 is TGCAGCGTTGACCCCCTAGCGGCAGATACGCAGTATTTT. The encoded protein is CSVDPLAADTQYF.

The count of this clonotype is one. This chain joins TRBV5-1 and TRBJ2-2; D is undetermined. This CDR3 has 12 residues. Germline V gene data show CDR1 as SGHRS and CDR2 as YFSETQ. The V end lost 7 bases, the J end lost 1 base, and 5 bases lay between the germline ends. CDR3 sequence (DNA): TGCGCCAGCGTCGAGAACACCGGGGAGCTGTTTTTT. It encodes CASVENTGELFF.

The chain combines TRBV29-1 with TRBJ1-2, with D uncertain. The CDR3 loop spans 12 amino acids. From germline, CDR1 is SQVTM and CDR2 ANQGSEA. V was clipped by 7 bases and J by 4 bases, with 13 bases between them. The DNA of the CDR3 is TGCAGCGGTAGCGTCTTGAGCTATGGCTACACCTTC. The encoded protein is CSGSVLSYGYTF.

The chain joins TRBV24-1 to TRBJ2-3, with 8 bases that match TRBD2. J lost 1 base, V lost 10 bases, and 9 bases had no gene match. CDR1 and CDR2 from the germline V gene are KGHDR and SFDVKD. This CDR3 has 15 amino acids. CDR3 sequence: CATTGLAGRTDTQYF. In nucleotides, the CDR3 is TGTGCCACTACGGGGCTAGCGGGCCGCACAGATACGCAGTATTTT.

The rearrangement links TRBV9 to TRBJ1-1; 9 bases fit TRBD1. Germline loops: CDR1 SGDLS, CDR2 YYNGEE. The CDR3 length is 15 residues. Trimming at V came to 1 base and at J to 7 bases, leaving 8 bases not matched to a gene. The chain's CDR3 is CASSVRGTGRDEAFF. CDR3 in DNA: TGTGCCAGCAGCGTACGGGGGACAGGGCGGGATGAAGCTTTCTTT.

In its sample, this clonotype was seen once. The chain links TRBV20-1 to TRBJ1-1; D gene unclear. The CDR3 extends over 13 amino acids. Germline lookup yields CDR1 DFQATT and CDR2 SNEGSKA (reference sequence). Trimming left V 3 bases short and J 0 bases short, with 8 bases between. CDR3 region: CSASEGMNTEAFF. The CDR3 coding sequence is TGCAGTGCTAGCGAGGGCATGAACACTGAAGCTTTCTTT.

As to this clonotype: The conserved phenylalanine or tryptophan normally closing the CDR3 is absent here, so this likely arose from a read error. The V and J genes are TRBV5-4 and TRBJ2-1; D possibly uses TRBD1 or TRBD2 (5 bases each). Germline V CDR1 and CDR2: SGHNT, YYREEE (reference sequence). Trimming left V 4 bases short and J 5 bases short, with 19 bases between. The CDR3 consists of 16 residues. The CDR3 loop is CASSRDGTVGNNEQFL. The CDR3, as DNA: TGTGCCAGCAGCAGAGACGGGACGGTTGGGAACAATGAGCAGTTCCTC.

The chain employs TRBV19 and TRBJ1-5; D not certain. The CDR3 runs 9 residues. Germline V gene lookup returns CDR1 LNHDA and CDR2 SQIVND (reference sequence). Deletions cut 9 bases from V and 10 bases from J, with 7 bases between. CDR3 bases: TGTGCCAGCGGTCGCCCCCAGCATTTT. Protein: CASGRPQHF.

This clonotype was recorded a few times. The chain couples TRBV7-2 to TRBJ2-3; D gene ambiguous. Per the germline V gene, CDR1 is SGHTA and CDR2 is FQGNSA. The CDR3 extends over 11 amino acids. The V end was cut by 5 bases, the J end by 2 bases, with 2 bases between. The CDR3 DNA reads as TGTGCCAGCAGCCCCACAGATACGCAGTATTTT. Protein: CASSPTDTQYF.

The chain has TRBV3-1 and TRBJ2-1, with 11 positions matching TRBD2. Per the germline V gene, CDR1 is LGHDT and CDR2 is YNNKEL (reference sequence). The V and J ends lost 3 bases and 5 bases, in that order; junction bases with no gene match: 9. This CDR3 has 17 residues. This CDR3 reads CASSHASGTSGNNEQFF. The CDR3 coding sequence is TGTGCCAGCAGCCATGCTTCCGGGACTAGCGGTAACAATGAGCAGTTCTTC.